This entry concerns a single T cell receptor beta chain. Its antigen is as yet unknown. The source of the sample is a study of monozygotic twins with cystic fibrosis. The repertoire was sequenced with immunoSEQ multiplex PCR; TCRdb's copy has only in-frame clones and lacks some. The data show tens of thousands of clones, around nine tenths seen once. Study-wide points: Co-twins had the most similar V usage for 13 of 16 pairs, J for 8.

Losses at the gene ends were 1 base for V and 2 bases for J; bases not matched to a gene: 7. The CDR3 length is 16 residues. Germline assignment: CDR1 SQVTM and CDR2 ANQGSEA. Sequenced sample: blood. The chain uses TRBV29-1 and TRBJ2-2, with 7 bases aligning to TRBD2. This TCR came from a woman in her thirties with cystic fibrosis. This CDR3 is CSVEGGGDFNTGELFF. For the CDR3, the DNA is TGCAGCGTTGAAGGGGGAGGGGACTTCAACACCGGGGAGCTGTTTTTT.